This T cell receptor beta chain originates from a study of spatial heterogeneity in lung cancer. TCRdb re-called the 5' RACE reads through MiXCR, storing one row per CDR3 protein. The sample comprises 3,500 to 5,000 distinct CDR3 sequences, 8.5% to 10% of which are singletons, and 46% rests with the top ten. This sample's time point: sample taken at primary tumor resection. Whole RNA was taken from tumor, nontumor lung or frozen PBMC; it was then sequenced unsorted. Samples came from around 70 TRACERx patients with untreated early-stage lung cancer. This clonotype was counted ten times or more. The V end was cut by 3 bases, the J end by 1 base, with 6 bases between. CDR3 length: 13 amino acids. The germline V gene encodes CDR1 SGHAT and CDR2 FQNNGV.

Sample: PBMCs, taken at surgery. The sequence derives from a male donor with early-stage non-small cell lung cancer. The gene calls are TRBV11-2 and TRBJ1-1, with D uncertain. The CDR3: CASSFLWNTEAFF. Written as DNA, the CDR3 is TGTGCCAGCAGCTTCCTATGGAACACTGAAGCTTTCTTT.